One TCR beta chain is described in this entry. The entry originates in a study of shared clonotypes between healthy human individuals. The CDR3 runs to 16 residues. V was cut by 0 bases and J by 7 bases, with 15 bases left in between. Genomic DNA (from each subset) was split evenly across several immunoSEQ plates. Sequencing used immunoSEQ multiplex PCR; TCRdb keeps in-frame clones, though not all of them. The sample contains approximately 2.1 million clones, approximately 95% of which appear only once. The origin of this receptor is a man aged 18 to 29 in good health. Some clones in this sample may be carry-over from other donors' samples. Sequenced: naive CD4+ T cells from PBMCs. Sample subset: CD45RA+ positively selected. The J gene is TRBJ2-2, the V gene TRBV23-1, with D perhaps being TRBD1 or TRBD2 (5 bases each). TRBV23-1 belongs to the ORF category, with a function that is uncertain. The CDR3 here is CASSQSRQGEGGELFF. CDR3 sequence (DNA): TGCGCCAGCAGTCAATCAAGGCAGGGCGAGGGCGGGGAGCTGTTTTTT.